A selection of T cell receptor beta chains follows, all from one sample in a study of blood T cells in healthy people across ages. TCRdb itself ran the 5' RACE reads through MiXCR, one entry per CDR3 protein. The table shows approximately 760,000 distinct CDR3 sequences, with 25% occurring only once. This sample also appeared in a second study, on T cells of mothers and their children.

Sequencing input: blood. The receptors stem from a boy under 18 in good health. CDR3s include the opening cysteine and the closing phenylalanine or tryptophan. Clone size is shown for a subset of rows, as once, few, many or a class of expanded clone.

>few|TRBV7-9|TRBJ2-2|15
CASSFQDAYTGELFF
>NA|TRBV12-3/TRBV12-4|TRBJ1-2|12
CASKEGLDGYTF
>few|TRBV3-1|NA|13
CASSQDYTYEQYF
>NA|TRBV7-8|TRBJ2-5|16
CASSVAGGSLQETQYF
>NA|TRBV6-2/TRBV6-3|TRBJ2-3|14
CASSFVDWTDTQYF
>NA|TRBV9|TRBJ2-7|16
CASSLDVGTSSYEQYF
>NA|TRBV6-2/TRBV6-3|TRBJ2-1|16
CASSPLVGGANNEQFF
>many|TRBV4-1|TRBJ2-7|18
CASSQGLLAGDRSYEQYF
>NA|TRBV25-1|TRBJ2-5|16
CASSEYLGTDQETQYF
>few|TRBV12-5|TRBJ2-1|14
CASGPGTLGIEQFF
>NA|TRBV2|NA|15
CASGTSGNPSYEQYF
>NA|TRBV6-4|TRBJ1-2|10
CASSLTGYTF
>NA|TRBV11-1|NA|13
CASSDGGNNEQFF
>NA|TRBV18|TRBJ1-6|14
CASSTGHRDSPLHF
>many|TRBV7-2|TRBJ2-1|14
CASSLGTSFFEQFF
>NA|TRBV20-1|TRBJ2-7|13
CSARPGTPYEQYF
>NA|TRBV12-3/TRBV12-4|TRBJ2-3|15
CASSPGTSDKDTQYF
>few|TRBV5-6|TRBJ1-2|13
CASNPSEYYGYTF
>few|TRBV6-1|TRBJ2-1|13
CASRQGIYNEQFF
>NA|TRBV9|TRBJ2-1|15
CASSVSSGSQNEQFF
>NA|TRBV11-2|TRBJ1-4|15
CASSVLMGTNEKLFF
>once|TRBV4-3|TRBJ1-1|15
CASSQGRQVGGEAFF
>few|TRBV28|TRBJ1-6|12
CASSLVGSPLHF
>few|TRBV5-1|TRBJ1-5|15
CASSFGGSGNQPQHF
>few|TRBV12-3/TRBV12-4|TRBJ2-3|13
CASSLTRTGTQYF
>NA|TRBV7-3|NA|14
CASSPTTGWNEQFF
>NA|TRBV3-1|TRBJ2-6|16
CASSDLESSGANVLTF
>NA|TRBV28|TRBJ1-4|14
CASSTKAPQVQLFF
>NA|TRBV29-1|TRBJ2-2|15
CSVEFRGGVAGELFF
>NA|TRBV4-1|TRBJ2-7|17
CASSQEFGTSGTYEQYF
>few|TRBV7-9|TRBJ2-7|14
CASSGQGVRYEQYF
>NA|TRBV28|TRBJ1-1|13
CASDPGFHTEAFF
>few|TRBV7-6|NA|16
CASSLALTTGSYEQYF
>few|TRBV6-2/TRBV6-3|TRBJ1-4|15
CAIAAVGRTNEKLFF
>NA|TRBV5-1|TRBJ2-1|15
CASSASGTNYNEQFF
>NA|TRBV29-1|TRBJ1-2|13
CSVGPGGHYGYTF
>few|TRBV11-2|TRBJ2-7|16
CASSSQTGTYTCEQYF
>few|TRBV5-1|TRBJ2-7|16
CASSDQPGGFSYQQYF
>NA|TRBV4-3|TRBJ2-3|16
CASSQDRTDFRDTQYF